These 5 T cell receptor beta chains were sequenced from one sample in a study of OX40 agonist ivuxolimab in advanced cancers. The protocol was immunoSEQ multiplex PCR, while the TCRdb copy is restricted to in-frame clones and leaves out a portion. Of 55,000 to 70,000 clones listed, roughly nine tenths are singletons. Material: CD4+ or CD8+ T cells sorted from blood, obtained in a trial of the OX40 agonist ivuxolimab. The receptor source for this set is an adult with an advanced solid tumor such as melanoma, head and neck, liver or kidney cancer.

V and J are TRBV2 and TRBJ1-2; D remains ambiguous. The CDR3 is made up of 13 amino acids. V shed 0 bases and J shed 8 bases, with 10 bases lying between them. The germline gives CDR1 SNHLY, CDR2 FYNNEI. The CDR3: CASSEANRGGYTF. DNA of the CDR3: TGTGCCAGCAGTGAAGCCAATCGAGGCGGCTACACCTTC.

Concerning this clone: Distinct nucleotide sequences in the sample also encode this CDR3. This chain connects TRBV7-9 to TRBJ1-2, with D maybe TRBD1 (6 bases). The CDR3 consists of 15 residues. CDR1 is SEHNR and CDR2 is FQNEAQ in the germline V gene (reference sequence). V dropped 2 bases and J dropped 1 base, with 11 bases sitting between them. CDR3 in amino acids: CASSLSGGLNYGYTF. Written as DNA, the CDR3 is TGTGCCAGCAGCTTAAGCGGGGGGCTTAACTATGGCTACACCTTC.

The chain recombines TRBV14 with TRBJ1-4; 7 nucleotides line up with TRBD1. Trimming took 4 bases from V and 3 from J; bases not matched to a gene: 5. The CDR3 covers 15 residues. The germline gives CDR1 SGHDN, CDR2 FVKESK. CDR3 bases: TGTGCCAGCAGCCGGCAGGGGGGCTCTAATGAAAAACTGTTTTTT. This codes for CASSRQGGSNEKLFF.

This clone appeared a few times. The J gene is TRBJ2-3, the V gene TRBV5-1; 10 positions agree with TRBD2. The germline V gene encodes CDR1 SGHRS and CDR2 YFSETQ. Germline trimming cut 2 bases from V and 3 bases from J; bases unmatched to any gene: 6. The CDR3 has 16 amino acids. The CDR3 DNA sequence: TGCGCCAGCAGCTTCGCGTCGGGACTAGCGACAGATACGCAGTATTTT. Translation gives CASSFASGLATDTQYF.

The chain links TRBV6-1 to TRBJ2-5; unclear D gene. Germline-derived CDR1 and CDR2 are MNHNS and SASEGT. This CDR3 spans 12 amino acids. Trimming shortened V by 6 bases and J by 2 bases, and 7 bases separated the two germline ends. The CDR3 region is CASRNGQETQYF. The DNA for the CDR3 is TGTGCCAGCAGGAACGGACAAGAGACCCAGTACTTC.